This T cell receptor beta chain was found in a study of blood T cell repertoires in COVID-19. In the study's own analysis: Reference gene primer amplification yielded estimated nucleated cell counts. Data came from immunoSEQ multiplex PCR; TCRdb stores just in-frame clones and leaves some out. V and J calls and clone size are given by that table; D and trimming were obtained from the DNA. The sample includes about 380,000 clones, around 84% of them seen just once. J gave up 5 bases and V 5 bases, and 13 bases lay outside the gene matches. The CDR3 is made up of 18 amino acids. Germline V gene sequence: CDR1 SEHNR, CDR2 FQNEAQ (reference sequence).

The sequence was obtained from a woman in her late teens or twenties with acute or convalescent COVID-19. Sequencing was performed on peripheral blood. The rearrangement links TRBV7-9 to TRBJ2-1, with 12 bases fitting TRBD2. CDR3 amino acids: CASSLGASGGARDNEQFF. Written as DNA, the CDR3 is TGTGCCAGCAGCCTGGGGGCTAGCGGGGGGGCAAGGGACAATGAGCAGTTCTTC.